Listed below are T cell receptor beta chains from one sample, sequenced in a study of blood T cell repertoires in COVID-19. Measured with immunoSEQ multiplex PCR; TCRdb has only the in-frame clones, and not every one. The sample includes about 98,000 clones, about 85% of them seen just once. Sequencing was done on a sample of peripheral blood. The source of these receptors is a man in his fifties with active COVID-19. CDR3s include the opening cysteine and the closing phenylalanine or tryptophan. Clone sizes are given selectively: once, few, many, or a class where the clone is expanded.

abundance,v_gene,CDR3aa
-,TRBV20-1,CSASPGTSGVGGRETQYF
-,TRBV11-3,CASSLGGTMGDTQYF
-,TRBV5-1,CASSLVRDSAEAFF
few,TRBV12-3/TRBV12-4,CASSLGGTQYF
-,TRBV1,CTSSQEGLAGGRPDTQYF
-,TRBV4-1,CASSRLDRTLKGSTF
once,TRBV25-1,CASSPTRQGNYTF
few,TRBV6-5,CASSYSKGEEQYF
-,TRBV7-6,CASSQGARGNTIYF
-,TRBV9,CASSRGPSTNEKLFF
-,TRBV9,CASSVGRGSYNEQFF
-,TRBV10-3,CATGPGTGNGEQYF
-,TRBV5-1,CASSLEPGASTEAFF
-,TRBV4-1,CASSQDGRGSTDTQYF
-,TRBV6-6,CASSYSGTGQETQYF
once,TRBV7-9,CASSPKVRVGETQYF
-,TRBV4-1,CASSQDRGWGTEAFF
-,TRBV10-3,CAISEPGGGYEQYF
-,TRBV2,CASRKDSYGYTF
-,TRBV6-5,CASSYGAAGETQYF
-,TRBV3-1/TRBV3-2,CASSAGLGEKLFF
-,TRBV21-1,CASSGRGGAMADTQYF
-,TRBV12-3/TRBV12-4,CASRTSVTYEQYF
-,TRBV5-5,CASSSRGQGVVETQYF
once,TRBV6-5,CASSYNSRSDTQYF
-,TRBV4-2,CASSLERQGLGEKLFF
-,TRBV7-3,CASSFLAGGSIPYNEQFF
-,TRBV6-1,CASSEERWKVEQYF
-,TRBV19,CASTPRASGGRTDTQYF
-,TRBV29-1,CSVPPGPGDTEAFF
-,TRBV19,CASRLPGDLSGNTIYF
-,TRBV7-2,CASSAGYDGYTF
-,TRBV6-1,CASSEANGLFTGELFF
-,TRBV5-1,CASSLHSGGDYEQYF
-,TRBV2,CASSVSGDLAGGTYEQYF
few,TRBV29-1,CSVEVLGTRTEAFF
many,TRBV5-8,CASSFPQNTEAFF
few,TRBV6-1,CASSEGLAGADEQFF
-,TRBV7-2,CASSKVATQETQYF
-,TRBV6-4,CASSDLQGVTEAFF
-,TRBV2,CASGAPTQNLNSPLHF
-,TRBV3-1/TRBV3-2,CASSLGLGTGELFF
-,TRBV5-4,CASSLITGSLAGPLHF
-,TRBV9,CASSVYPASTDTQYF
-,TRBV3-1/TRBV3-2,CASSREWEAFF
-,TRBV30,CARTSGRIDTQYF